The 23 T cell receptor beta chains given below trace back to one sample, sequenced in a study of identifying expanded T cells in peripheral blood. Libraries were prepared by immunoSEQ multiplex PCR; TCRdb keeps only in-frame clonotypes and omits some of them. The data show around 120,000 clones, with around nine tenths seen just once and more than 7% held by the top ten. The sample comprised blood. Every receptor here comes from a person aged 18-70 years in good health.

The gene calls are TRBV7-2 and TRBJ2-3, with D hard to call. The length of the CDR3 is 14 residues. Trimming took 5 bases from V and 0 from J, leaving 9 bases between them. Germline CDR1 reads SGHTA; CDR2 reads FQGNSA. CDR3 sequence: CASSATTSTDTQYF. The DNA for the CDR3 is TGTGCCAGCAGCGCCACGACTAGCACAGATACGCAGTATTTT.

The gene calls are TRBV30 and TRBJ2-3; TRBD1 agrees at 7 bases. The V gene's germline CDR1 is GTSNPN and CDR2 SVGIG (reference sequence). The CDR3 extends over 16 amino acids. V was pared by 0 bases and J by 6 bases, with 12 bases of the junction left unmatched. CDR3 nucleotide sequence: TGTGCCTGGAGTGTACCGGGGACAGCTCTTTCCGATACGCAGTATTTT. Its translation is CAWSVPGTALSDTQYF.

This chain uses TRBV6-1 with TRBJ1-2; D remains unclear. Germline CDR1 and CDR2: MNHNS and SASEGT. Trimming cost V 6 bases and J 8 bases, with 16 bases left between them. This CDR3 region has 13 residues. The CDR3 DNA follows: TGTGCCAGCAGAATGAACGGCCCTCAAGGCTACACCTTC. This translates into CASRMNGPQGYTF.

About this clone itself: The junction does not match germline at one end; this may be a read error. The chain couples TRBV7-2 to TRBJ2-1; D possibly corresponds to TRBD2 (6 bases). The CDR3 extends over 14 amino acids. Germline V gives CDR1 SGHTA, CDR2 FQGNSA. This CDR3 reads CASNLYGGNNEQFF. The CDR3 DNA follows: TGTGCCAGCAACTTATATGGAGGGAACAATGAGCAGTTCTTC.

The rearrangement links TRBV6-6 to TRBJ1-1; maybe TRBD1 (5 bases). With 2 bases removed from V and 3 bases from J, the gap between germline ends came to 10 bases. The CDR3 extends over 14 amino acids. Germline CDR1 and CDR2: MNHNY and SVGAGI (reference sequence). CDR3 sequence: CASSYTGRYTEAFF. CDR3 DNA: TGTGCCAGCAGTTACACGGGACGGTACACTGAAGCTTTCTTT.

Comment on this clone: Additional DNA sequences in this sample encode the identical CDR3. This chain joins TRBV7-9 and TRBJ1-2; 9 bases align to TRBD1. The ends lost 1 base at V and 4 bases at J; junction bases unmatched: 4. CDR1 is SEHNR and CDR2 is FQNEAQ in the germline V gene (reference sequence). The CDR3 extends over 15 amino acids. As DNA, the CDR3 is TGTGCCAGCAGCTTAGGGGACAGGGCTGGCTATGGCTACACCTTC. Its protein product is CASSLGDRAGYGYTF.

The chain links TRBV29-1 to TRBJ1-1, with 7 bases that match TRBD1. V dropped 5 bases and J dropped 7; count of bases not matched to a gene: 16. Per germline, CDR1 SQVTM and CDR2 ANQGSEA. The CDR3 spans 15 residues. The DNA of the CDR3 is TGCAGCGTTTTTTCCGGGACAGCTAACGGGGATGAAGCTTTCTTT. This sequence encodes CSVFSGTANGDEAFF.

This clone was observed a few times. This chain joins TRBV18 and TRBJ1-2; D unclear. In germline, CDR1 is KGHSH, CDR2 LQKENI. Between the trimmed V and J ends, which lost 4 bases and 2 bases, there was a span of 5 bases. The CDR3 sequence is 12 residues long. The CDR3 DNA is TGTGCCAGCTCACGGCAGAACTATGGCTACACCTTC. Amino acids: CASSRQNYGYTF.

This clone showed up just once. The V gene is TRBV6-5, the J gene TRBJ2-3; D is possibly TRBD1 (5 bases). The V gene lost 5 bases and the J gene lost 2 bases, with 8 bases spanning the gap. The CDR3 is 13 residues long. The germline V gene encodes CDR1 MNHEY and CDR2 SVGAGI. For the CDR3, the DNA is TGTGCCAGCAGTAGGACATTCACAGATACGCAGTATTTT. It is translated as CASSRTFTDTQYF.

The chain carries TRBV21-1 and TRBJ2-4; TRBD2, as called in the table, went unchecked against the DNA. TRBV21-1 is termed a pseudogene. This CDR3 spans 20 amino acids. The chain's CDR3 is CASSIAGTSGRGVGKNIQYF. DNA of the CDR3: TGTGCCAGCAGCATTGCCGGGACTAGCGGGAGGGGTGTCGGCAAAAACATTCAGTACTTC.

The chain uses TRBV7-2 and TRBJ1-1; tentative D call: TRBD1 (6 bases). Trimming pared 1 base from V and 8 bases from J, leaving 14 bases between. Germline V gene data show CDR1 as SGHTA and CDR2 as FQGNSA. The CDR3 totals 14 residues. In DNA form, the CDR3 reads TGTGCCAGCAGCTTAGGCCCCGGGACACTAGAAGCTTTCTTT. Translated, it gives CASSLGPGTLEAFF.

The DNA for the CDR3 is TGCAGTGCTAGAATCAATGGGGCTTTCTTT. Translating gives CSARINGAFF. J is TRBJ1-1 and V is TRBV20-1, with no clear D. Germline loops: CDR1 DFQATT, CDR2 SNEGSKA (reference sequence). Trimming removed 2 bases from V and 11 bases from J, with 9 bases in between. CDR3 length equals 10 residues.

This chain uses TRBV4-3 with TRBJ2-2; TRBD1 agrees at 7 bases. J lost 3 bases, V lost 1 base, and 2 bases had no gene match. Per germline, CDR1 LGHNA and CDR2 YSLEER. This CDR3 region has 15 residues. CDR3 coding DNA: TGCGCCAGCAGCCAAGCCAGGGGGTACACCGGGGAGCTGTTTTTT. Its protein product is CASSQARGYTGELFF.

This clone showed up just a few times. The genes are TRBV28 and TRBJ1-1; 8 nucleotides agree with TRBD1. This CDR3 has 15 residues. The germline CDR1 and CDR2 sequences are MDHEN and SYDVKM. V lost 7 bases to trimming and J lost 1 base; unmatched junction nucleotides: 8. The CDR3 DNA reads TGTGCCAGCATCCCGGGGGACAGGTCGAACACTGAAGCTTTCTTT. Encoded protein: CASIPGDRSNTEAFF.

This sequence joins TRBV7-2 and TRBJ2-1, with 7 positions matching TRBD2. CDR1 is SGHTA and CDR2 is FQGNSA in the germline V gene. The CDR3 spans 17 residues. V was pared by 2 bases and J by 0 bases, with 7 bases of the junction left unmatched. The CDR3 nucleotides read TGTGCCAGCAGCTTACAACTAGCGATCAGCTCCTACAATGAGCAGTTCTTC. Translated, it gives CASSLQLAISSYNEQFF.

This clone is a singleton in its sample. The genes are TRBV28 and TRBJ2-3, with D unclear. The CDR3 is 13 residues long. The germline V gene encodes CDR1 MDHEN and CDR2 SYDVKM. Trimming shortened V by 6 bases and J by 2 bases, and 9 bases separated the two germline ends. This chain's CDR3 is CASSPAFTDTQYF. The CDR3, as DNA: TGTGCCAGCAGCCCAGCGTTCACAGATACGCAGTATTTT.

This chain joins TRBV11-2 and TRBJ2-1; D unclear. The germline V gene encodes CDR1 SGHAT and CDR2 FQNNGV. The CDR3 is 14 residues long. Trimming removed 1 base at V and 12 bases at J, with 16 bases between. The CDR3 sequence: CASSLGSFSVGQFF. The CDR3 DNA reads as TGTGCCAGCAGCTTAGGGAGTTTCTCGGTTGGGCAGTTCTTC.

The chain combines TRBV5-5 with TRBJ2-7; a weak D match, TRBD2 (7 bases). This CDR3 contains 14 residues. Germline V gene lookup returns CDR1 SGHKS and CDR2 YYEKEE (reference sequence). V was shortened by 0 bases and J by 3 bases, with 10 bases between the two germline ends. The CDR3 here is CASSLEGGLYEQYF. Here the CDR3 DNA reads TGTGCCAGCAGCTTGGAGGGGGGGCTCTACGAGCAGTACTTC.

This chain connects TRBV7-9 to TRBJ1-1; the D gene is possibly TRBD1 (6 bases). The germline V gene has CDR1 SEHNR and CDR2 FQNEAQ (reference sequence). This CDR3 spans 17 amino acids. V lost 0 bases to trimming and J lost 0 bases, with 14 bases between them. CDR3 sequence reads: CASSLALGGLMNTEAFF. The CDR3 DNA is TGTGCCAGCAGCTTAGCGTTGGGGGGCCTCATGAACACTGAAGCTTTCTTT.

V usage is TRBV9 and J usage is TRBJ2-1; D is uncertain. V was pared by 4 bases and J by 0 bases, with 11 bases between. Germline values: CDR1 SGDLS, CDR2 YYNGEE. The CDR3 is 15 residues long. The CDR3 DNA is TGTGCCAGCAGCCCGAACCCGAGCTCCTACAATGAGCAGTTCTTC. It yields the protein CASSPNPSSYNEQFF.

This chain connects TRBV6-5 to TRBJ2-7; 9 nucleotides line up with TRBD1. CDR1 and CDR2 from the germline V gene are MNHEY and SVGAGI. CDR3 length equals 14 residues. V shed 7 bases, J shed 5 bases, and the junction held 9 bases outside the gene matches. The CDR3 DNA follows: TGTGCCAGCACTCAACCGGGACAGGGAGACGAGCAGTACTTC. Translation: CASTQPGQGDEQYF.

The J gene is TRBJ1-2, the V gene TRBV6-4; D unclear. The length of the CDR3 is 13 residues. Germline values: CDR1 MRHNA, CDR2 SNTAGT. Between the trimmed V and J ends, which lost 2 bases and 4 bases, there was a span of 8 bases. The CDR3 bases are TGTGCCAGCAGTGACGACACCTTCTATGGCTACACCTTC. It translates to CASSDDTFYGYTF.

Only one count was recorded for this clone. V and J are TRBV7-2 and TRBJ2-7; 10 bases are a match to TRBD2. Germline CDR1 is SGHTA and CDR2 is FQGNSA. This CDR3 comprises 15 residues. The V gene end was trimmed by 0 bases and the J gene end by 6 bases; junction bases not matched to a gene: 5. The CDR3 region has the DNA TGTGCCAGCAGCTTAGCCGCGGCTAGCGGGGGCGAGCAGTACTTC. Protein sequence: CASSLAAASGGEQYF.